The clone carrying this T cell receptor (beta chain) was counted between two and nine times. The record originates from a study of tumour-infiltrating T cells in Burkitt lymphoma. For the study at large: Repertoire clonality predicted overall and progression-free survival.

Clones were read by immunoSEQ multiplex PCR, and TCRdb kept only the in-frame ones, dropping some. Of 13,000 to 15,000 clones in the sample, approximately 82% were seen once. Germline-derived CDR1 and CDR2 are MNHNY and SVGAGI (reference sequence). This CDR3 has 13 residues. Unmatched junction bases numbered 7, after V lost 6 bases and J lost 5 bases. Sequences were obtained from tumor tissue. The V and J genes are TRBV6-6 and TRBJ2-7, with 7 positions matching TRBD1. The sequence derives from a human donor with diffuse large B-cell lymphoma. The CDR3 region has the DNA TGTGCCAGCAGCCTAAACAGGGGAGACGAGCAGTACTTC. Amino acid sequence: CASSLNRGDEQYF.